Shown below are 26 T cell receptor beta chains from a single sample sequenced in a study of shared clonotypes between healthy human individuals. Sequenced by immunoSEQ multiplex PCR; TCRdb stores in-frame clones only, minus some. The repertoire holds 400,000 to 600,000 clones, with about 96% as singletons. The sequenced sample was naive CD4+ T cells sorted from blood. The subset here: CD45RA+ positively selected. These receptor sequences come from a woman aged 25 to 39 in good health.

The chain uses TRBV25-1 and TRBJ2-1; unclear D gene. The V gene's germline CDR1 is MGHDK and CDR2 SYGVNS. The CDR3 is 15 residues long. V lost 1 base and J lost 2, with 9 bases in between. The CDR3 region has the DNA TGTGCCAGCAGTGAATCAACCCGTCCCTACAATGAGCAGTTCTTC. This translates into CASSESTRPYNEQFF.

The genes are TRBV29-1 and TRBJ2-7; a possible D gene is TRBD1 (5 bases). Germline V gene sequence: CDR1 SQVTM, CDR2 ANQGSEA. The CDR3 runs 13 residues. The germline V and J ends were trimmed by 8 bases and 1 base, with 15 bases remaining between them. CDR3 residues: CSIIPDTSYEQYF. CDR3 nucleotide sequence: TGCAGCATAATTCCGGACACATCCTACGAGCAGTACTTC.

As for this clone: The same CDR3 also results from other DNA sequences found in this sample. The rearrangement uses TRBV14 and TRBJ2-2, with D uncertain. The CDR3 has 14 residues. Trimming shortened V by 0 bases and J by 2 bases, and 4 bases separated the two germline ends. CDR1 and CDR2 (germline): SGHDN, FVKESK. The CDR3 DNA reads TGTGCCAGCAGCCAAGATCACAACACCGGGGAGCTGTTTTTT. This codes for CASSQDHNTGELFF.

The chain has TRBV28 and TRBJ2-7; D might be TRBD1 (7 bases). CDR1 is MDHEN and CDR2 is SYDVKM in the germline V gene. The CDR3 extends over 13 amino acids. The V end was cut by 7 bases, the J end by 5 bases, with 15 bases between. The CDR3 region is CASTGDRRDEQYF. The CDR3 DNA reads as TGTGCCAGCACGGGGGACAGAAGGGACGAGCAGTACTTC.

The chain recombines TRBV7-2 with TRBJ2-5, with D uncertain. Judging by the DNA end, TRBJ2-7 fits better; the J call may be wrong. Germline values: CDR1 SGHTA, CDR2 FQGNSA. The CDR3 contains 17 residues. In DNA, the CDR3 is TGTGCCAGCAGCTTAGTGGGATGGCGGACCACATCCTACGAGCAGTACTTC. As protein: CASSLVGWRTTSYEQYF.

The J gene is TRBJ2-7, the V gene TRBV14, with a weak D call TRBD2 (6 bases). V was clipped by 2 bases and J by 3 bases, with 14 bases between them. The CDR3 length is 15 residues. From germline, CDR1 is SGHDN and CDR2 FVKESK. The CDR3 DNA reads as TGTGCCAGCAGCCAAAGTTGGCTAGCGCGCTACGAGCAGTACTTC. This codes for CASSQSWLARYEQYF.

V is TRBV28 and J is TRBJ2-1; 12 bases are a match to TRBD2. CDR1 and CDR2 (germline): MDHEN, SYDVKM. J lost 4 bases, V lost 6 bases, and 1 base had no gene match. The CDR3 sequence is 14 residues long. The CDR3 spells CASSGLAGYNEQFF. The CDR3 DNA follows: TGTGCCAGCAGCGGACTAGCGGGGTACAATGAGCAGTTCTTC.

This rearrangement joins TRBV7-8 to TRBJ2-1; tentative D call: TRBD2 (5 bases). The ends were cut back, 3 bases at V and 9 bases at J, with 9 bases in the middle. This CDR3 has 12 residues. Germline assignment: CDR1 SGHVS and CDR2 FQNEAQ. In DNA, the CDR3 is TGTGCCAGCAGCTTCCCGGAGGCTGAGCAGTTCTTC. The encoded protein is CASSFPEAEQFF.

This chain links TRBV6-5 with TRBJ1-5, with 8 bases lining up with TRBD1. J gave up 2 bases and V 6 bases, and 6 bases lay outside the gene matches. From germline, CDR1 is MNHEY and CDR2 SVGAGI. The CDR3 extends over 15 amino acids. This CDR3 is CASRSDRGGNQPQHF. CDR3 sequence (DNA): TGTGCCAGCAGGTCAGACAGGGGCGGCAATCAGCCCCAGCATTTT.

The V gene is TRBV28, the J gene TRBJ2-1; 8 bases align to TRBD2. This CDR3 is built from 14 residues. Germline assignment: CDR1 MDHEN and CDR2 SYDVKM. The V gene end was trimmed by 6 bases and the J gene end by 4 bases; junction bases not matched to a gene: 5. CDR3 residues: CASRGTSRYNEQFF. For the CDR3, the DNA is TGTGCCAGCAGAGGGACTAGTAGGTACAATGAGCAGTTCTTC.

This clone was counted once. The V call is TRBV6-5, the J call TRBJ2-7, with D uncertain. CDR3 length equals 14 residues. Germline loops: CDR1 MNHEY, CDR2 SVGAGI. V lost 0 bases to trimming and J lost 3 bases, with 9 bases between them. Here the CDR3 reads CASSYSRSHYEQYF. In DNA form, the CDR3 reads TGTGCCAGCAGTTACTCGAGAAGTCACTACGAGCAGTACTTC.

V gene TRBV4-1 combines with J gene TRBJ2-1; 16 bases line up with TRBD2. Germline CDR1 and CDR2: MGHRA and YSYEKL. The length of the CDR3 is 20 residues. J lost 1 base, V lost 0 bases, and 6 bases had no gene match. CDR3 residues: CASSQEGTSGRGWSYNEQFF. Here the CDR3 DNA reads TGCGCCAGCAGCCAAGAGGGGACTAGCGGGAGGGGATGGTCCTACAATGAGCAGTTCTTC.

This rearrangement joins TRBV2 to TRBJ2-1; weak D call: TRBD2 (6 bases). Per the germline V gene, CDR1 is SNHLY and CDR2 is FYNNEI. This CDR3 is 13 amino acids long. V lost 6 bases to trimming and J lost 4 bases, with 10 bases between them. The CDR3 DNA sequence: TGTGCCAGCAGGGTAGCGGAGTACAATGAGCAGTTCTTC. It encodes CASRVAEYNEQFF. Filled out from reference TRBV2 and TRBJ2-1, the complete variable domain reads EPEVTQTPSHQVTQMGQEVILRCVPISNHLYFYWYRQILGQKVEFLVSFYNNEISEKSEIFDDQFSVERPDGSNFTLKIRSTKLEDSAMYFCASRVAEYNEQFFGPGTRLTVL.

This clone has a handful of counts. The chain recombines TRBV28 with TRBJ1-5; no reliable D call. With 7 bases removed from V and 7 bases from J, the gap between germline ends came to 8 bases. CDR1 MDHEN and CDR2 SYDVKM come from the germline V gene. The CDR3 has 11 amino acids. This chain's CDR3 is CASTSGQPQHF. In DNA form, the CDR3 reads TGTGCCAGCACCTCCGGGCAGCCCCAGCATTTT.

The genes are TRBV5-4 and TRBJ1-1; 7 bases map to TRBD1. Per the germline V gene, CDR1 is SGHNT and CDR2 is YYREEE (reference sequence). The CDR3 runs to 17 residues. Trimming removed 0 bases from V and 1 base from J; junction bases left unmatched: 9. For the CDR3, the DNA is TGTGCCAGCAGCTTGGCCTTCGGGGGACAGACGAACACTGAAGCTTTCTTT. Residues: CASSLAFGGQTNTEAFF.

The rearrangement links TRBV19 to TRBJ2-3; D uncertain. CDR3 length: 15 residues. The germline V gene encodes CDR1 LNHDA and CDR2 SQIVND (reference sequence). With 5 bases removed from V and 1 base from J, the gap between germline ends came to 13 bases. CDR3 coding DNA: TGTGCCAGTAGTCAAATTCAGTCTGGCACAGATACGCAGTATTTT. It translates to CASSQIQSGTDTQYF.

The chain carries TRBV27 and TRBJ1-1, with 8 bases lining up with TRBD1. CDR1 MNHEY and CDR2 SMNVEV come from the germline V gene (reference sequence). Trimming took 5 bases from V and 1 from J; bases not matched to a gene: 9. CDR3 length equals 16 residues. Here the CDR3 DNA reads TGTGCCAGCAGTCCACGGACAGGGACGAGGAACACTGAAGCTTTCTTT. Its protein product is CASSPRTGTRNTEAFF.

This clone was observed a few times. The CDR3 spells CSVGHQPQHF. CDR3 in DNA: TGCAGCGTTGGTCATCAGCCCCAGCATTTT. This chain links TRBV29-1 with TRBJ1-5; D is undetermined. The CDR3 spans 10 residues. From germline, CDR1 is SQVTM and CDR2 ANQGSEA. V lost 4 bases to trimming and J lost 5 bases, with 3 bases between them.

This chain links TRBV5-4 with TRBJ1-4, with TRBD1 matching 7 bases. The V and J ends lost 4 bases and 5 bases, in that order; junction bases with no gene match: 11. This CDR3 is 16 amino acids long. Looked up from germline, CDR1 is SGHNT and CDR2 is YYREEE (reference sequence). In DNA form, the CDR3 reads TGTGCCAGCAGCGGGGGGGCGGGACAGACGAATGAAAAACTGTTTTTT. It is translated as CASSGGAGQTNEKLFF. The variable domain in full, completed from reference TRBV5-4 and TRBJ1-4, reads ETGVTQSPTHLIKTRGQQVTLRCSSQSGHNTVSWYQQALGQGPQFIFQYYREEENGRGNFPPRFSGLQFPNYSSELNVNALELDDSALYLCASSGGAGQTNEKLFFGSGTQLSVL.

The chain couples TRBV28 to TRBJ2-5; 14 bases align to TRBD2. CDR1 and CDR2 from the germline V gene are MDHEN and SYDVKM. This CDR3 spans 18 amino acids. After removal of 2 bases from V and 0 bases from J, the junction contained 5 bases not matched to a gene. The CDR3: CASSLRLAGGLYQETQYF. The DNA for the CDR3 is TGTGCCAGCAGTTTAAGACTAGCGGGAGGGCTGTACCAAGAGACCCAGTACTTC.

The genes are TRBV6-6 and TRBJ2-3; D may match TRBD1 or TRBD2 (5 bases each). Per germline, CDR1 MNHNY and CDR2 SVGAGI (reference sequence). V lost 5 bases, J lost 6 bases, and 9 bases lay in between. This CDR3 has 12 residues. CDR3 amino acids: CASSRWGDTQYF. The CDR3 DNA follows: TGTGCCAGCAGTCGATGGGGGGATACGCAGTATTTT.

The chain combines TRBV30 with TRBJ2-2; D is unclear. This CDR3 is built from 15 residues. V gave up 2 bases and J gave up 4 bases, with 14 bases separating them. Looked up from germline, CDR1 is GTSNPN and CDR2 is SVGIG (reference sequence). The CDR3 DNA is TGTGCCTGGAGTTTAAAAGGGCGTATCACCGGGGAGCTGTTTTTT. It is translated as CAWSLKGRITGELFF.

V is TRBV2 and J is TRBJ1-1; a weak D match, TRBD1 (5 bases). The CDR3 extends over 13 amino acids. V was cut by 8 bases and J by 0 bases, with 10 bases left in between. CDR1 SNHLY and CDR2 FYNNEI come from the germline V gene. CDR3 in amino acids: CASGNRLNTEAFF. DNA for the CDR3: TGTGCCAGCGGCAACAGGCTGAACACTGAAGCTTTCTTT.

This sequence joins TRBV28 and TRBJ2-7; no definite D call. V was trimmed by 6 bases and J by 0 bases, leaving 15 bases between them. Germline loops: CDR1 MDHEN, CDR2 SYDVKM. CDR3 size: 15 residues. CDR3 DNA sequence: TGTGCCAGCAGCGCCCCCCCAGGTGGCTCCTACGAGCAGTACTTC. Its protein product is CASSAPPGGSYEQYF.

Points on this clone: This CDR3 is also generated by other DNA sequences in the sample. V and J are TRBV5-1 and TRBJ2-7; tentative D call: TRBD2 (5 bases). The ends were cut back, 0 bases at V and 2 bases at J, with 9 bases in the middle. Germline V gene sequence: CDR1 SGHRS, CDR2 YFSETQ. This CDR3 has 14 amino acids. As DNA, the CDR3 is TGCGCCAGCAGCTTGGTATCCGGGACCTACGAGCAGTACTTC. Translation: CASSLVSGTYEQYF.

This chain connects TRBV2 to TRBJ2-1; D uncertain. The V end lost 5 bases, the J end lost 8 bases, and 13 bases lay between the germline ends. CDR1 SNHLY and CDR2 FYNNEI come from the germline V gene. This CDR3 contains 13 residues. This CDR3 reads CASSPQLRDEQFF. CDR3 in DNA: TGTGCCAGCAGTCCGCAACTTCGGGATGAGCAGTTCTTC.